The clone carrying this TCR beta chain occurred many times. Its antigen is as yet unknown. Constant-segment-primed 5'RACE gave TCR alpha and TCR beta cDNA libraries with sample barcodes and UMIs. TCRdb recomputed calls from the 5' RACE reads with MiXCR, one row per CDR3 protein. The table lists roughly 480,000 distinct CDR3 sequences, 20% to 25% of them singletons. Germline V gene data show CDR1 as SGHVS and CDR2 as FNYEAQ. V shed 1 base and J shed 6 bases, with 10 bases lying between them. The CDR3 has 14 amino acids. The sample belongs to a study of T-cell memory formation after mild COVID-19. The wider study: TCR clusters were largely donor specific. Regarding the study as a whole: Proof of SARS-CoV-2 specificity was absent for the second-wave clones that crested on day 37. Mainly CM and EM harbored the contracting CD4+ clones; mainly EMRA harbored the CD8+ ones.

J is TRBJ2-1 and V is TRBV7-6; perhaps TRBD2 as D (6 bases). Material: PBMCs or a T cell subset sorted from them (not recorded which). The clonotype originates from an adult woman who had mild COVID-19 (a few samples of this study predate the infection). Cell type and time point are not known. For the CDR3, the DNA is TGTGCCAGCAGCTTAGTGGAGGGTCTCAATGAGCAGTTCTTC. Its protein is CASSLVEGLNEQFF. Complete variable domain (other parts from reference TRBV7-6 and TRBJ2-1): GAGVSQSPRYKVTKRGQDVALRCDPISGHVSLYWYRQALGQGPEFLTYFNYEAQQDKSGLPNDRFSAERPEGSISTLTIQRTEQRDSAMYRCASSLVEGLNEQFFGPGTRLTVL.